This T cell receptor beta chain originates from a study of blood T cell repertoires in COVID-19. The CDR3 is 14 amino acids. With 0 bases clipped from V and 6 bases from J, the junction kept 4 bases outside the gene matches. Germline values: CDR1 SGDLS, CDR2 YYNGEE. Produced via immunoSEQ multiplex PCR; TCRdb's table is partial and in-frame only. The table records about 14,000 clones, around 78% of them present only once. The J gene is TRBJ1-1, the V gene TRBV9, with 8 positions matching TRBD1. Sequencing input: peripheral blood. The receptor was isolated from a man in his 70s with acute or convalescent COVID-19. This CDR3 reads CASSVVGQGSEAFF. CDR3 DNA: TGTGCCAGCAGCGTAGTAGGACAGGGATCTGAAGCTTTCTTT.